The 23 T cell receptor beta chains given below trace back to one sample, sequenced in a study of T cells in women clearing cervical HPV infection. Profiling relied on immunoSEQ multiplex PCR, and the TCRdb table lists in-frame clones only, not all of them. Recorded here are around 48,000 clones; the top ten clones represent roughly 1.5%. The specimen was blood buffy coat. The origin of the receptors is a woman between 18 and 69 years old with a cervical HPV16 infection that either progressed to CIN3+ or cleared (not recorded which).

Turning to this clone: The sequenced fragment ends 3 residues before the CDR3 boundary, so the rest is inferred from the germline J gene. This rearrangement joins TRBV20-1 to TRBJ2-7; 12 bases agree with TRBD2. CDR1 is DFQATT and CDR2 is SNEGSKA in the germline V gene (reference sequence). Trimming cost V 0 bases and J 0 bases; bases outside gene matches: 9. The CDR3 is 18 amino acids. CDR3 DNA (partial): TGCAGTGCTAGAGATCAGGGATCTAGCGGGGGGGTCTCCTACGAG. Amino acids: CSARDQGSSGGVSYE. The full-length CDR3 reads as CSARDQGSSGGVSYEQYF.

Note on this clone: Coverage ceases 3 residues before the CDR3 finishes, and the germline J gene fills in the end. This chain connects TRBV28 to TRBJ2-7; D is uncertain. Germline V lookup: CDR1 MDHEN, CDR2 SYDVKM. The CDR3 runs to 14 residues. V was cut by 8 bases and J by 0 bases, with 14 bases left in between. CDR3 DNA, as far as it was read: TGTGCCAGCTCTGTCACCCTCTACTCCTACGAG. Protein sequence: CASSVTLYSYE. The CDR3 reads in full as CASSVTLYSYEQYF. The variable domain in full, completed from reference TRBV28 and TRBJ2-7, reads DVKVTQSSRYLVKRTGEKVFLECVQDMDHENMFWYRQDPGLGLRLIYFSYDVKMKEKGDIPEGYSVSREKKERFSLILESASTNQTSMYLCASSVTLYSYEQYFGPGTRLTVT.

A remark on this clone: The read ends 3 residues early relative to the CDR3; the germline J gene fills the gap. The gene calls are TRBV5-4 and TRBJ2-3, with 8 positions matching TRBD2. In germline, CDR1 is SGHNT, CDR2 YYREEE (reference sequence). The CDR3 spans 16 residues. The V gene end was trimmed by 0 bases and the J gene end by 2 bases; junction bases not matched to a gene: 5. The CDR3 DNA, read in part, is TGTGCCAGCAGCTTGGTAATGCGGGGGGACACAGATACG. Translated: CASSLVMRGDTDT. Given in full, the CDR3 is CASSLVMRGDTDTQYF.

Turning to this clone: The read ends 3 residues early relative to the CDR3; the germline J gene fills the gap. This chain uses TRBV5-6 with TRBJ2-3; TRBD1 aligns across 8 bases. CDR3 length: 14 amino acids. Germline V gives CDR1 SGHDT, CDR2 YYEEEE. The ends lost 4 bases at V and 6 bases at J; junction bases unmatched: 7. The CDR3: CASSPGQGWDTQYF. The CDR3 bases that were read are TGTGCCAGCAGCCCCGGACAGGGCTGGGATACG.

The DNA read from the CDR3 is TGTGCCAGCAGCTTTGCGGATCGGAGTAGCCACGAG. This gives the protein CASSFADRSSHE. The entire CDR3 protein reads CASSFADRSSHEQYF. The genes are TRBV7-9 and TRBJ2-7; D is unresolved. The DNA ends 3 residues before the CDR3 does, and the rest of the CDR3 is filled in from the germline J gene. Germline values: CDR1 SEHNR, CDR2 FQNEAQ (reference sequence). This CDR3 is 15 amino acids long. V shed 3 bases and J shed 5 bases, with 17 bases lying between them.

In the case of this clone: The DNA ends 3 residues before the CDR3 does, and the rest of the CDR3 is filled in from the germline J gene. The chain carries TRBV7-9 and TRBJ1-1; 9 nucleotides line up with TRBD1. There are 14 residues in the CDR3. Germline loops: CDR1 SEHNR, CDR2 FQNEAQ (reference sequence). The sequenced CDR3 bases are TGTGCCAGCAGCCCCAGACAGGGGGGAATAAAG. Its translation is CASSPRQGGIK. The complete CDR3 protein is CASSPRQGGIKAFF.

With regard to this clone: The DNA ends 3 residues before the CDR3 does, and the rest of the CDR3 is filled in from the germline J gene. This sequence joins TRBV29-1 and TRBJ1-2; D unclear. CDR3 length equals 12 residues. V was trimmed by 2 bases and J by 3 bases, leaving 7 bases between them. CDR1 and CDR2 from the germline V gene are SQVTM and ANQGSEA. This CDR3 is CSVERHDYGYTF. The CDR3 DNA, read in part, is TGCAGCGTTGAAAGGCACGACTATGGC. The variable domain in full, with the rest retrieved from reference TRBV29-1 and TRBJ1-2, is SAVISQKPSRDICQRGTSLTIQCQVDSQVTMMFWYRQQPGQSLTLIATANQGSEATYESGFVIDKFPISRPNLTFSTLTVSNMSPEDSSIYLCSVERHDYGYTFGSGTRLTVV.

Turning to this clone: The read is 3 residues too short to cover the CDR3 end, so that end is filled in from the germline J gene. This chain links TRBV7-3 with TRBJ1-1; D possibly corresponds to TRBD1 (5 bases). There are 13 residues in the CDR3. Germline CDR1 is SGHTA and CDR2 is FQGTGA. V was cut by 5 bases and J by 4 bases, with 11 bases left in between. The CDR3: CASSANRGTEAFF. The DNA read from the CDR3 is TGTGCCAGCAGCGCGAATAGGGGCACTGAA. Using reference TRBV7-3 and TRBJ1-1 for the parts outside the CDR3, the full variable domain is GAGVSQTPSNKVTEKGKYVELRCDPISGHTALYWYRQSLGQGPEFLIYFQGTGAADDSGLPNDRFFAVRPEGSVSTLKIQRTERGDSAVYLCASSANRGTEAFFGQGTRLTVV.

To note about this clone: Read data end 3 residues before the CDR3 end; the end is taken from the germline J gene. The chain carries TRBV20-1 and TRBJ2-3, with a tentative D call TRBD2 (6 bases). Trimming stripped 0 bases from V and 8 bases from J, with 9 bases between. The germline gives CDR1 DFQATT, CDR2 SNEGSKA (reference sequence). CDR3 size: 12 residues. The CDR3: CSARDEGLTQYF. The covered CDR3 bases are TGCAGTGCTAGAGATGAGGGACTTACG.

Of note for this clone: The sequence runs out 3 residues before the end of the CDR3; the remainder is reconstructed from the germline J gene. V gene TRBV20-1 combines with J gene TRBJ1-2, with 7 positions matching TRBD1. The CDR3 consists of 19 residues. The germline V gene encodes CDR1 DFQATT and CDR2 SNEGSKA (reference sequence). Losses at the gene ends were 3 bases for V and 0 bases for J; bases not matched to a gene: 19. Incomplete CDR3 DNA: TGCAGTGCTAGGAATAATGCAAACTCGCGAGGGGGCTCTAACTATGGC. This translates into CSARNNANSRGGSNYG. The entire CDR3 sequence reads CSARNNANSRGGSNYGYTF.

The sequenced CDR3 bases are TGTGCCACCAGTGATTTTTCAGAGAGCACAGATACG. Amino acid sequence: CATSDFSESTDT. The whole CDR3 region reads CATSDFSESTDTQYF. This chain joins TRBV24-1 and TRBJ2-3; unclear D gene. The CDR3 end falls 3 residues outside the read, so it is completed with the germline J gene. Germline V gene sequence: CDR1 KGHDR, CDR2 SFDVKD. The CDR3 is made up of 15 amino acids. The V and J ends lost 1 base and 0 bases respectively, with 7 bases between them.

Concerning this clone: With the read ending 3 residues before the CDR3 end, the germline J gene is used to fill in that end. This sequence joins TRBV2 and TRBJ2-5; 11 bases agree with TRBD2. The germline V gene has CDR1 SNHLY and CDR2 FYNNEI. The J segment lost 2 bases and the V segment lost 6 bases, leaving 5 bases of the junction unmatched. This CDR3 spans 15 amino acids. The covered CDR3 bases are TGTGCCAGCAGGATAAGGACTAGCGGGCAAGAGACC. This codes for CASRIRTSGQET. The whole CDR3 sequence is CASRIRTSGQETQYF.

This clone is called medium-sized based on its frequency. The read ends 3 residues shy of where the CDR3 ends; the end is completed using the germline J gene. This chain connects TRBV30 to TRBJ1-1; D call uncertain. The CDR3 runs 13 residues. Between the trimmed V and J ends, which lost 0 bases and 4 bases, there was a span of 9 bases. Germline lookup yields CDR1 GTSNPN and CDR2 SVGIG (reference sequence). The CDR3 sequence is CAWSVAEGTEAFF. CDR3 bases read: TGTGCCTGGAGTGTAGCGGAGGGCACTGAA.

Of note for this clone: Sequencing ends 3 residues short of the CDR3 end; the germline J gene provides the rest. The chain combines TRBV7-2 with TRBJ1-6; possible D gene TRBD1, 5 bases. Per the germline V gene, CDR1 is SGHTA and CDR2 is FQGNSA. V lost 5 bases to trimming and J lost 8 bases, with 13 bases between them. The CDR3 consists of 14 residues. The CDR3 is CASSRTLADSPLHF. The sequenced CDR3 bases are TGTGCCAGCAGCCGGACACTTGCCGATTCACCC.

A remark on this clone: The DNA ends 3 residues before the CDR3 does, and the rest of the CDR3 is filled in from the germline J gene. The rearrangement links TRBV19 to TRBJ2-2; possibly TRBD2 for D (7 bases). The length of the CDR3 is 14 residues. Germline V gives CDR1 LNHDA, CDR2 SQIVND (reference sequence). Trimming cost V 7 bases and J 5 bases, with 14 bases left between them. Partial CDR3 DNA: TGTGCCAGTAATAGGGGGGGGAGGACCGGGGAG. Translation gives CASNRGGRTGE. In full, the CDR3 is CASNRGGRTGELFF.

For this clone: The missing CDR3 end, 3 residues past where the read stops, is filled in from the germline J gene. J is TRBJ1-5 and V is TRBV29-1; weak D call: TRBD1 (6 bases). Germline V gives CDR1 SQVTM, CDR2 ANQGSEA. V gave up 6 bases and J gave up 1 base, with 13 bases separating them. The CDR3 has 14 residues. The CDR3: CSVAQGLSNQPQHF. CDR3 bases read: TGCAGCGTCGCACAGGGTTTGAGCAATCAGCCC.

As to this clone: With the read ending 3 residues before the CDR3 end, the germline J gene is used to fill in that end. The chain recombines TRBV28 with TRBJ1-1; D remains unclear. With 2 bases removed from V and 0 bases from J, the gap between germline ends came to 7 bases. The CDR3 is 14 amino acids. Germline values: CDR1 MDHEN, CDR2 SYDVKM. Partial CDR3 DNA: TGTGCCAGCAGTTTAAGGGTGGTGAACACTGAA. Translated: CASSLRVVNTE. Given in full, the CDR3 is CASSLRVVNTEAFF.

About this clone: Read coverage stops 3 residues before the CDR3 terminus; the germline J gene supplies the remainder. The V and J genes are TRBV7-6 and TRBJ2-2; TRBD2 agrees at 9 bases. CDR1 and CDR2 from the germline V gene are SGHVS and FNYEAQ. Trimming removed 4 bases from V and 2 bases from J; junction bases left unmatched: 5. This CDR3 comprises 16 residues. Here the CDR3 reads CASSSLAGANTGELFF. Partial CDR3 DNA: TGTGCCAGCAGCTCATTAGCGGGGGCAAACACCGGGGAG.

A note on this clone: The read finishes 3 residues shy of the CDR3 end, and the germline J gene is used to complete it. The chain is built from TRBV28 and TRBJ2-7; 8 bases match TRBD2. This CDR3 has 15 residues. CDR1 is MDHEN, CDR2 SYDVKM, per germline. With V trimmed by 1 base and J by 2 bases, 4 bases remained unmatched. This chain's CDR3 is CASSLYGLATYEQYF. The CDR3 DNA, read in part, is TGTGCCAGCAGTTTATATGGACTAGCAACCTACGAG.

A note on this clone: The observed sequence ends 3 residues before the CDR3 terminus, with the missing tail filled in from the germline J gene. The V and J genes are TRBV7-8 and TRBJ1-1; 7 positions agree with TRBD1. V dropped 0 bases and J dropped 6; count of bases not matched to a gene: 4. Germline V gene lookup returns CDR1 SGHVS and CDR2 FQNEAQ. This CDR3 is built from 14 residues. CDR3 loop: CASSLATGVAEAFF. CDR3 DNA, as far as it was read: TGTGCCAGCAGCTTAGCCACAGGGGTCGCTGAA. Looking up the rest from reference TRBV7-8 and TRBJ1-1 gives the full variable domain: GAGVSQSPRYKVAKRGQDVALRCDPISGHVSLFWYQQALGQGPEFLTYFQNEAQLDKSGLPSDRFFAERPEGSVSTLKIQRTQQEDSAVYLCASSLATGVAEAFFGQGTRLTVV.

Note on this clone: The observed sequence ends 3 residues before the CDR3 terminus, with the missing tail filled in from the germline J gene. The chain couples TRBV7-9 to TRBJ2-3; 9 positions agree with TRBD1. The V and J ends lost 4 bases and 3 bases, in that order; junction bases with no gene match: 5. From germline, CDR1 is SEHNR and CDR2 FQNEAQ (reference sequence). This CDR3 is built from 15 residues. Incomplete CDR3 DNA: TGTGCCAGCAGCTCAACAGGGGGCAGGACAGATACG. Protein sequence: CASSSTGGRTDT. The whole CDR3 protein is CASSSTGGRTDTQYF.

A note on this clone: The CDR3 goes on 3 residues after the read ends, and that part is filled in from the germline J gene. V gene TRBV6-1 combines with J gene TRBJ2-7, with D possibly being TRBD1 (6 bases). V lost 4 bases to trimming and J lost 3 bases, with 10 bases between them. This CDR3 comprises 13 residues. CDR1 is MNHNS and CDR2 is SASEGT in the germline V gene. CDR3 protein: CASSAGTFYEQYF. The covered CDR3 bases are TGTGCCAGCAGTGCCGGGACATTCTACGAG.

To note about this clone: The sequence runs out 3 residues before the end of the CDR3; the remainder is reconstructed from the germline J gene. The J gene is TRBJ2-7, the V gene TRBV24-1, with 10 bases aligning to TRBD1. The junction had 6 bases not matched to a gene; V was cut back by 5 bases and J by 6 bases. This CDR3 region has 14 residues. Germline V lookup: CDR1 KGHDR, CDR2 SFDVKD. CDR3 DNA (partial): TGTGCCACCAGTGGGACAGGGGGGTCTCGCGAG. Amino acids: CATSGTGGSRE. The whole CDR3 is CATSGTGGSREQYF.